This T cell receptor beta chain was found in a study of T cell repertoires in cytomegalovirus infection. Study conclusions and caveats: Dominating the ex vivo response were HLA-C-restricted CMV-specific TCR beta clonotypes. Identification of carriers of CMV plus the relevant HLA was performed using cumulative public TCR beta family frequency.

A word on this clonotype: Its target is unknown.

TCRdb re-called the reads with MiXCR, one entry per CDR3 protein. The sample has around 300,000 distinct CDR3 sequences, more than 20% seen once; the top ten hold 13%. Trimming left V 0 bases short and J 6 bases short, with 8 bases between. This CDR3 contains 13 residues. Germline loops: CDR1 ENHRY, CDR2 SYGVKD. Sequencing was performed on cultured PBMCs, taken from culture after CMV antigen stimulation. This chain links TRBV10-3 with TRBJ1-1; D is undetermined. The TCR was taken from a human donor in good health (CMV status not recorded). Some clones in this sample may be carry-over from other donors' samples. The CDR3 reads CAISESRQAEAFF. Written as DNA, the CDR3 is TGTGCCATCAGTGAGTCTCGCCAGGCTGAAGCTTTCTTT.